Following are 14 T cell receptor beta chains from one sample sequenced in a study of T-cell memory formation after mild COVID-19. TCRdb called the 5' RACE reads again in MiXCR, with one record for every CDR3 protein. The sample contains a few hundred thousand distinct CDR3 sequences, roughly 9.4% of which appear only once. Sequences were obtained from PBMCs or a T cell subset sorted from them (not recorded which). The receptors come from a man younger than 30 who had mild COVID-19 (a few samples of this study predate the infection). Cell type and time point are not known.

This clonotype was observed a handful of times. The CDR3: CASSYPLRRDTYGYTF. The CDR3 DNA follows: TGTGCCAGCAGTTACCCCTTAAGGCGGGACACCTATGGCTACACCTTC. The V gene is TRBV6-6, the J gene TRBJ1-2, with TRBD1 as a possible D gene (6 bases). V was clipped by 2 bases and J by 4 bases, with 17 bases between them. Germline V gene data show CDR1 as MNHNY and CDR2 as SVGAGI (reference sequence). CDR3 length: 16 residues.

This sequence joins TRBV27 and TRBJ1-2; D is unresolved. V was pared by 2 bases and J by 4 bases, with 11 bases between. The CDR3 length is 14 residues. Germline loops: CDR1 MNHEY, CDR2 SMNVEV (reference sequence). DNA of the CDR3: TGTGCCAGCAGTTTAAGCTGGGGAGGCTATGGCTACACCTTC. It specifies CASSLSWGGYGYTF.

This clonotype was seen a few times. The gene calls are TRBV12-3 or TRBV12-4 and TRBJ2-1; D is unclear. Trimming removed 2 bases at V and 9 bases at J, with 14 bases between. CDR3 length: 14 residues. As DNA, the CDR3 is TGTGCCAGCAGTTTATATTTCGCGACGGGTGAGCAGTTCTTC. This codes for CASSLYFATGEQFF.

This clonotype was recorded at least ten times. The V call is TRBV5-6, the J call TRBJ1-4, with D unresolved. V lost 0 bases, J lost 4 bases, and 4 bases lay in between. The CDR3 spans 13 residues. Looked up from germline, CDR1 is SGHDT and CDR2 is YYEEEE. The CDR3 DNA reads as TGTGCCAGCAGCTTGGGGGATAATGAAAAACTGTTTTTT. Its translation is CASSLGDNEKLFF.

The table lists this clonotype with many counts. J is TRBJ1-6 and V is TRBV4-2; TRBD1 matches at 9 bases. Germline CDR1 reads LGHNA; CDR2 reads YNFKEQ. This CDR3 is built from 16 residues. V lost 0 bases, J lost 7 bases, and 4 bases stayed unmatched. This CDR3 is CASSQEGGTGNSPLHF. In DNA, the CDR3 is TGTGCCAGCAGCCAAGAAGGTGGGACAGGGAATTCACCCCTCCACTTT.

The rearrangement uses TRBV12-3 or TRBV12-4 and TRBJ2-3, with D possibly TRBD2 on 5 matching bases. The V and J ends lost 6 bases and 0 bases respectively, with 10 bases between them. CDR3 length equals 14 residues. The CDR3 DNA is TGTGCCAGCAGCCACTGGACTAGCACAGATACGCAGTATTTT. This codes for CASSHWTSTDTQYF.

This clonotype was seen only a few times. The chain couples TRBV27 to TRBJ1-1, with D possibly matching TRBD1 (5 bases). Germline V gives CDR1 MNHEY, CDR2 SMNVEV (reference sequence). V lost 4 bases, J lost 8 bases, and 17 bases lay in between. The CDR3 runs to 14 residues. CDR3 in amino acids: CASSSWGINREAFF. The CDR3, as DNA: TGTGCCAGCAGTTCGTGGGGGATAAACCGCGAAGCTTTCTTT.

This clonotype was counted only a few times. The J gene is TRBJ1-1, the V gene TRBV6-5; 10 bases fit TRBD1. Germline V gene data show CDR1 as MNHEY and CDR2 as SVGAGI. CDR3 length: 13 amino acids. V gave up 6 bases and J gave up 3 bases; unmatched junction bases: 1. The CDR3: CASSGQGDTEAFF. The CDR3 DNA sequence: TGTGCCAGCAGCGGACAGGGGGACACTGAAGCTTTCTTT.

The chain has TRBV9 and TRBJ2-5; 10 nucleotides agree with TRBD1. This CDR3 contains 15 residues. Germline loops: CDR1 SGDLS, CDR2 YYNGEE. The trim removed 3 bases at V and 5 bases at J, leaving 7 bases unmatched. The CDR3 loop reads CASSAGTGVGETQYF. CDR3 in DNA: TGTGCCAGCAGCGCTGGGACAGGGGTTGGCGAGACCCAGTACTTC.

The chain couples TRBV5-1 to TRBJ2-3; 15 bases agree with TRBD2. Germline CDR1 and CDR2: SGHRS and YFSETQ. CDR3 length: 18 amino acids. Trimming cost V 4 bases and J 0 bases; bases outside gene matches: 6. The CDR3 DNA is TGCGCCAGCAGCCAGGGACTAGCGGGGGGCGTGAGCACAGATACGCAGTATTTT. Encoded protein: CASSQGLAGGVSTDTQYF.

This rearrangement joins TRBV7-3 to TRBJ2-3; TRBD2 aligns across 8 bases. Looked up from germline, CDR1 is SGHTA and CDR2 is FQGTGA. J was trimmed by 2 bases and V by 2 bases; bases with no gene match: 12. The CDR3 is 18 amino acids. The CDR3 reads CASSLYGGARRSTDTQYF. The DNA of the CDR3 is TGTGCCAGCAGCTTATACGGGGGGGCTCGAAGGTCCACAGATACGCAGTATTTT.

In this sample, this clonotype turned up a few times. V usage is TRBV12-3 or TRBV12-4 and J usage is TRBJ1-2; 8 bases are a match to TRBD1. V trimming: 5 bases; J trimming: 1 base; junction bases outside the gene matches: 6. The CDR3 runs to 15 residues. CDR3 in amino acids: CASSPGTGINYGYTF. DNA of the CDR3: TGTGCCAGCAGTCCAGGGACAGGCATTAACTATGGCTACACCTTC.

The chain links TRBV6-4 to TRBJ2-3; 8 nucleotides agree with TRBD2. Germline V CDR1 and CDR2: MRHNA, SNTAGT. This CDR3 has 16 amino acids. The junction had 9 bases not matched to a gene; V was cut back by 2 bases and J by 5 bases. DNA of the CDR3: TGTGCCAGCAGTGACCGCCGGGGGGGCCGGGGAGATACGCAGTATTTT. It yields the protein CASSDRRGGRGDTQYF.

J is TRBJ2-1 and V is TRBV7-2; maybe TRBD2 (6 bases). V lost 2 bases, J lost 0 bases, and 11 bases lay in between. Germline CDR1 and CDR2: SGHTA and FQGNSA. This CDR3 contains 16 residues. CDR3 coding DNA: TGTGCCAGCAGCTTACATGGGGGGAGCTCCTACAATGAGCAGTTCTTC. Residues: CASSLHGGSSYNEQFF.